This is a list of T cell receptor beta chains from one sample in a study of type 1 and type 2 diabetes patients. TCRdb reanalysed the multiplex PCR reads using MiXCR and keeps one entry per CDR3 protein. The sample lists about 250,000 distinct CDR3 sequences; approximately 50% were seen once. Input material: peripheral blood mononuclear cells (PBMCs). Every receptor here comes from a man aged 18 to 29 with type 2 diabetes. Each CDR3 is given with its conserved first and last residue. The order of the fields is V gene, clone size, D gene, J gene, CDR3 protein, CDR3 DNA. The D gene is left open where the match is weak. Clone size is not always given. Where it is, it says once, few, many or a class for expanded clones.

v_gene: TRBV4-3; abundance: -; d_gene: -; j_gene: TRBJ2-7; CDR3aa: CASSPGFWEEQYF; CDR3nt: TGCGCCAGCAGCCCCGGATTTTGGGAGGAGCAGTACTTC
v_gene: TRBV9; abundance: -; d_gene: -; j_gene: TRBJ1-1; CDR3aa: CASSAYTPGAFF; CDR3nt: TGTGCCAGCAGCGCGTACACACCGGGAGCTTTCTTT
v_gene: TRBV2; abundance: -; d_gene: -; j_gene: TRBJ2-7; CDR3aa: CASSLQGNEQYF; CDR3nt: TGTGCCAGCAGTTTGCAGGGGAACGAGCAGTACTTC
v_gene: TRBV10-3; abundance: few; d_gene: -; j_gene: TRBJ2-2; CDR3aa: CAIRTERSWELFF; CDR3nt: TGTGCCATCAGGACGGAGAGGAGTTGGGAGCTGTTTTTT
v_gene: TRBV7-8; abundance: -; d_gene: -; j_gene: TRBJ2-6; CDR3aa: CASSLSGSGGANVLTF; CDR3nt: TGTGCCAGCAGCCTGTCCGGGAGTGGTGGGGCCAACGTCCTGACTTTC
v_gene: TRBV10-3; abundance: few; d_gene: -; j_gene: TRBJ2-1; CDR3aa: CAISESVTRGREQFF; CDR3nt: TGTGCCATCAGTGAGTCGGTGACTAGGGGGCGGGAGCAGTTCTTC
v_gene: TRBV19; abundance: -; d_gene: -; j_gene: TRBJ1-1; CDR3aa: CASSDTGPGTEAFF; CDR3nt: TGTGCCAGTAGTGATACAGGGCCTGGCACTGAAGCTTTCTTT
v_gene: TRBV19; abundance: -; d_gene: -; j_gene: TRBJ1-6; CDR3aa: CASSIAGALNSPLHF; CDR3nt: TGTGCCAGTAGTATAGCAGGGGCCTTGAATTCACCCCTCCACTTT
v_gene: TRBV5-1; abundance: few; d_gene: -; j_gene: TRBJ2-7; CDR3aa: CASSLASLDEQYF; CDR3nt: TGCGCCAGCAGCTTGGCTAGCTTGGACGAGCAGTACTTC
v_gene: TRBV25-1; abundance: -; d_gene: -; j_gene: TRBJ2-7; CDR3aa: CASSQIGEQYF; CDR3nt: TGTGCCAGCAGCCAAATCGGCGAGCAGTACTTC
v_gene: TRBV19; abundance: -; d_gene: -; j_gene: TRBJ2-5; CDR3aa: CASSAGLQETQYF; CDR3nt: TGTGCCAGTAGTGCTGGCCTCCAAGAGACCCAGTACTTC
v_gene: TRBV13; abundance: -; d_gene: -; j_gene: TRBJ2-5; CDR3aa: CASSTGVGEGYF; CDR3nt: TGTGCCAGCAGCACCGGGGTGGGGGAAGGGTACTTC
v_gene: TRBV10-1; abundance: few; d_gene: TRBD1; j_gene: TRBJ2-3; CDR3aa: CASSEGRGPGDTQYF; CDR3nt: TGCGCCAGCAGTGAGGGCAGGGGGCCAGGAGATACGCAGTATTTT
v_gene: TRBV10-2; abundance: -; d_gene: -; j_gene: TRBJ2-5; CDR3aa: CASSESTVQETQYF; CDR3nt: TGCGCCAGCAGTGAGTCGACAGTACAAGAGACCCAGTACTTC
v_gene: TRBV5-1; abundance: -; d_gene: TRBD2; j_gene: TRBJ2-7; CDR3aa: CASSLTSGRNEQYF; CDR3nt: TGCGCCAGCAGCCTGACTAGCGGGAGGAACGAGCAGTACTTC
v_gene: TRBV20-1; abundance: -; d_gene: TRBD2; j_gene: TRBJ2-2; CDR3aa: CSAAGGAGTGELFF; CDR3nt: TGCAGTGCTGCCGGGGGGGCGGGCACCGGGGAGCTGTTTTTT
v_gene: TRBV4-2; abundance: -; d_gene: -; j_gene: TRBJ1-1; CDR3aa: CASSHTAMNTEAFF; CDR3nt: TGTGCCAGCAGCCATACCGCCATGAACACTGAAGCTTTCTTT
v_gene: TRBV7-2; abundance: many; d_gene: -; j_gene: TRBJ2-2; CDR3aa: CASSIWGREVSGELFF; CDR3nt: TGTGCCAGCAGCATTTGGGGCAGGGAGGTTTCCGGGGAGCTGTTTTTT
v_gene: TRBV7-6; abundance: -; d_gene: TRBD1; j_gene: TRBJ2-7; CDR3aa: CASSIGPGQGQDEQYF; CDR3nt: TGTGCCAGCAGCATAGGGCCGGGACAGGGTCAAGACGAGCAGTACTTC
v_gene: TRBV9; abundance: -; d_gene: -; j_gene: TRBJ2-7; CDR3aa: CASSVGGAGGQYF; CDR3nt: TGTGCCAGCAGCGTAGGGGGAGCGGGCGGGCAGTACTTC
v_gene: TRBV20-1; abundance: few; d_gene: TRBD1; j_gene: TRBJ2-7; CDR3aa: CSAQGQGAYEQYF; CDR3nt: TGCAGTGCCCAAGGACAGGGGGCCTACGAGCAGTACTTC
v_gene: TRBV10-3; abundance: -; d_gene: -; j_gene: TRBJ2-7; CDR3aa: CAISESGRYVAEQYF; CDR3nt: TGTGCCATCAGTGAGTCGGGACGCTACGTCGCCGAGCAGTACTTC
v_gene: TRBV7-2; abundance: -; d_gene: TRBD2; j_gene: TRBJ2-2; CDR3aa: CASSGVTSGRVAGELFF; CDR3nt: TGTGCCAGCAGTGGGGTGACTAGCGGGAGGGTAGCCGGGGAGCTGTTTTTT
v_gene: TRBV4-1; abundance: -; d_gene: TRBD1; j_gene: TRBJ2-3; CDR3aa: CASSQERTGDHTDTQYF; CDR3nt: TGCGCCAGCAGCCAAGAACGGACAGGGGACCACACAGATACGCAGTATTTT
v_gene: TRBV12-3/TRBV12-4; abundance: -; d_gene: -; j_gene: TRBJ1-4; CDR3aa: CASRTSGFATNEKLFF; CDR3nt: TGTGCCAGCAGGACCTCAGGGTTTGCAACTAATGAAAAACTGTTTTTT
v_gene: TRBV27; abundance: many; d_gene: TRBD1; j_gene: TRBJ2-2; CDR3aa: CANDRGSNTGELFF; CDR3nt: TGTGCCAACGACAGGGGGTCGAACACCGGGGAGCTGTTTTTT
v_gene: TRBV20-1; abundance: -; d_gene: -; j_gene: TRBJ1-5; CDR3aa: CSAREDGGIGQPQHF; CDR3nt: TGCAGTGCTAGAGAGGATGGGGGAATCGGTCAGCCCCAGCATTTT
v_gene: TRBV20-1; abundance: -; d_gene: -; j_gene: TRBJ2-7; CDR3aa: CSASGPREFNEQYF; CDR3nt: TGCAGTGCCAGTGGCCCCCGGGAGTTCAACGAGCAGTACTTC
v_gene: TRBV12-5; abundance: -; d_gene: -; j_gene: TRBJ1-1; CDR3aa: CASGLGGNTKAFF; CDR3nt: TGTGCTAGTGGTTTGGGGGGGAACACTAAAGCTTTCTTT
v_gene: TRBV7-9; abundance: -; d_gene: -; j_gene: TRBJ2-3; CDR3aa: CASRQTRGIDTQYF; CDR3nt: TGTGCCAGCAGACAGACTAGGGGAATAGATACGCAGTATTTT
v_gene: TRBV4-1; abundance: once; d_gene: -; j_gene: TRBJ2-3; CDR3aa: CASSQGGASGLGTDTQYF; CDR3nt: TGCGCCAGCAGCCAAGGGGGGGCCAGTGGCTTGGGCACAGATACGCAGTATTTT
v_gene: TRBV30; abundance: few; d_gene: -; j_gene: TRBJ1-1; CDR3aa: CAWSRVLNTEAFF; CDR3nt: TGTGCCTGGAGTCGCGTCTTGAACACTGAAGCTTTCTTT
v_gene: TRBV19; abundance: -; d_gene: -; j_gene: TRBJ1-5; CDR3aa: CARRIVSNQPQHF; CDR3nt: TGTGCCAGGCGAATCGTAAGCAATCAGCCCCAGCATTTT
v_gene: TRBV4-2; abundance: -; d_gene: -; j_gene: TRBJ2-7; CDR3aa: CASSQDPQDISYEQYF; CDR3nt: TGTGCCAGCAGCCAAGACCCTCAGGATATTTCCTACGAGCAGTACTTC
v_gene: TRBV6-2/TRBV6-3; abundance: -; d_gene: -; j_gene: TRBJ1-1; CDR3aa: CASSHDSANTEAFF; CDR3nt: TGTGCCAGCAGTCACGACAGTGCGAACACTGAAGCTTTCTTT
v_gene: TRBV7-2; abundance: few; d_gene: -; j_gene: TRBJ2-7; CDR3aa: CASSPQAYEQYF; CDR3nt: TGTGCCAGCAGTCCTCAAGCCTACGAGCAGTACTTC
v_gene: TRBV30; abundance: few; d_gene: -; j_gene: TRBJ2-3; CDR3aa: CACAEDTQYF; CDR3nt: TGTGCCTGCGCTGAAGATACGCAGTATTTT
v_gene: TRBV10-2; abundance: -; d_gene: TRBD1; j_gene: TRBJ1-5; CDR3aa: CASSLPDRVNQPQHF; CDR3nt: TGCGCCAGCAGTCTACCGGACAGGGTTAATCAGCCCCAGCATTTT
v_gene: TRBV19; abundance: -; d_gene: TRBD1; j_gene: TRBJ2-3; CDR3aa: CASSALGGADTQYF; CDR3nt: TGTGCCAGTAGTGCTCTAGGGGGCGCCGATACGCAGTATTTT
v_gene: TRBV6-1; abundance: few; d_gene: -; j_gene: TRBJ1-2; CDR3aa: CASRAGGASGGYTF; CDR3nt: TGTGCCAGCAGAGCCGGGGGGGCATCAGGTGGCTACACCTTC
v_gene: TRBV7-8; abundance: -; d_gene: -; j_gene: TRBJ2-7; CDR3aa: CASSLGGDGYEQYF; CDR3nt: TGTGCCAGCAGCTTAGGGGGAGACGGTTACGAGCAGTACTTC
v_gene: TRBV29-1; abundance: once; d_gene: TRBD2; j_gene: TRBJ2-2; CDR3aa: CSVGTSVSGELFF; CDR3nt: TGCAGCGTTGGTACTAGCGTATCCGGGGAGCTGTTTTTT
v_gene: TRBV7-9; abundance: -; d_gene: -; j_gene: TRBJ2-3; CDR3aa: CATSEGGQYTDTQYF; CDR3nt: TGTGCCACCTCAGAGGGGGGACAGTACACAGATACGCAGTATTTT
v_gene: TRBV28; abundance: -; d_gene: TRBD1; j_gene: TRBJ1-2; CDR3aa: CASSLSQGAYTF; CDR3nt: TGTGCCAGCAGTTTAAGCCAGGGGGCCTACACCTTC
v_gene: TRBV19; abundance: -; d_gene: -; j_gene: TRBJ1-6; CDR3aa: CASSIGDPQYDNSPLHF; CDR3nt: TGTGCCAGTAGTATCGGGGATCCCCAATATGATAATTCACCCCTCCACTTT
v_gene: TRBV7-6; abundance: -; d_gene: TRBD1; j_gene: TRBJ2-7; CDR3aa: CASSLLTGAPYEQYF; CDR3nt: TGTGCCAGCAGCTTATTAACAGGGGCACCCTACGAGCAGTACTTC